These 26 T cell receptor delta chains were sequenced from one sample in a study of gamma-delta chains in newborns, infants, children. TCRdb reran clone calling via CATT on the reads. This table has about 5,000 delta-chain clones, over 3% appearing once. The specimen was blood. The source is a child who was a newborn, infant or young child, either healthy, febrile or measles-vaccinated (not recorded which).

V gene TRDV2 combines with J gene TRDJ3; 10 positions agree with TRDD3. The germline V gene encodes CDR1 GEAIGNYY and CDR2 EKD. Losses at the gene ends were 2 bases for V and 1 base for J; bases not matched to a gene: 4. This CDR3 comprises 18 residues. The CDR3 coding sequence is TGTGCCTGTGACATACTGGGGGATTTGTCCTGGGACACCCGACAGATGTTTTTC. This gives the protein CACDILGDLSWDTRQMFF.

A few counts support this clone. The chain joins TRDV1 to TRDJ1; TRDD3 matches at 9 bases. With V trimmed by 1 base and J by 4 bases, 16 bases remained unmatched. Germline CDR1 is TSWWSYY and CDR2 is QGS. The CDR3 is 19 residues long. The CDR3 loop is CALGERASITGGHLDKLIF. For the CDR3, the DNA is TGTGCTCTTGGGGAACGGGCTTCCATTACTGGGGGACACCTCGATAAACTCATCTTT.

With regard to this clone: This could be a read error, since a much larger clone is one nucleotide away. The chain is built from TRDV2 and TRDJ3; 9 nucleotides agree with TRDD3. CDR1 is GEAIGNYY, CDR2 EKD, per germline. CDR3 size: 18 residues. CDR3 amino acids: CACFELGDRSWVTRQMFF. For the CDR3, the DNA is TGTGCCTGCTTTGAACTGGGGGACCGCTCCTGGGTCACCCGACAGATGTTTTTC.

The chain's CDR3 is CAASEPSFPRYWYTDKLIF. The CDR3 coding sequence is TGTGCAGCAAGCGAGCCCTCCTTCCCCCGGTACTGGTACACCGATAAACTCATCTTT. J is TRDJ1 and V is TRAV29/DV5; the D gene is possibly TRDD2 (6 bases). The CDR3 length is 19 residues. Looked up from germline, CDR1 is NSMFDY and CDR2 is ISSIKDK. Trimming left V 0 bases short and J 0 bases short, with 24 bases between.

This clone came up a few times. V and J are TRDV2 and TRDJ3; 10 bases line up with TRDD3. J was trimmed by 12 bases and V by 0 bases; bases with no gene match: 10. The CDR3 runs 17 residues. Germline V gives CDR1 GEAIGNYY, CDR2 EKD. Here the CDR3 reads CACDTNYWGMADRQMFF. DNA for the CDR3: TGTGCCTGTGACACCAACTACTGGGGGATGGCCGACCGACAGATGTTTTTC.

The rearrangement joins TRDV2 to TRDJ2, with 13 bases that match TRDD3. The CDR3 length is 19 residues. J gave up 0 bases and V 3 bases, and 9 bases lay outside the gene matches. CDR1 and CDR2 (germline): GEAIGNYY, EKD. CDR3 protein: CACDPLLGDTLALTAQLFF. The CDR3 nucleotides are TGTGCCTGTGACCCTCTACTGGGGGATACGCTTGCTTTGACAGCACAACTCTTCTTT.

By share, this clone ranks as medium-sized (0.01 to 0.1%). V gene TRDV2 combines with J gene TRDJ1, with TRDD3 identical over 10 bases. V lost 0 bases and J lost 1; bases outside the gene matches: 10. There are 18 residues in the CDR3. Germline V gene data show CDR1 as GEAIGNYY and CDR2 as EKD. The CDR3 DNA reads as TGTGCCTGTGACACCGTAACCGGTAACTGGGGGATCACCGATAAACTCATCTTT. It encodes CACDTVTGNWGITDKLIF.

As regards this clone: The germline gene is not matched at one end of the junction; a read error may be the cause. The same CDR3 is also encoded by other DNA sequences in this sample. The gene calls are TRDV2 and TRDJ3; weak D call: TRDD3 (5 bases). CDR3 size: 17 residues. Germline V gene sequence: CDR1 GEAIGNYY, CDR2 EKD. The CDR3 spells CACDTWEGSWDTRQMFF. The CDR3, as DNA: TGCGCCTGTGACACCTGGGAGGGCTCCTGGGACACCCGACAGATGTTTTTC.

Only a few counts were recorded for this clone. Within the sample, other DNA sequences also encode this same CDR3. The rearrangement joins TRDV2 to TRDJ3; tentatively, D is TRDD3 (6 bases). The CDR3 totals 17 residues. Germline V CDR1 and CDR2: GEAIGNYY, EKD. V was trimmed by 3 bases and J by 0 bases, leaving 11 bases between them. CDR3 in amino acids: CACDSTGSSWDTRQMFF. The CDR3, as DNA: TGTGCCTGTGACTCTACTGGGAGCTCCTGGGACACCCGACAGATGTTTTTC.

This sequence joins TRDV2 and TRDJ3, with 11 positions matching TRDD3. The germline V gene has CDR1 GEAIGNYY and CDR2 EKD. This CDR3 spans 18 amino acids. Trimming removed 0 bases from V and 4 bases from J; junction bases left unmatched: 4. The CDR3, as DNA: TGTGCCTGTGACACCTTGGGGGATACGAGGTGGGACACCCGACAGATGTTTTTC. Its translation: CACDTLGDTRWDTRQMFF.

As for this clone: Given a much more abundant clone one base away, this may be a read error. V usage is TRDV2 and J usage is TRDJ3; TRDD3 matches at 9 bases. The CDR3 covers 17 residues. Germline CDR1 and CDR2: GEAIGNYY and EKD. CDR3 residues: CACGTVGDTWDTRQMFF. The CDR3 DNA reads TGTGCCTGTGGCACCGTGGGGGATACCTGGGACACCCGACAGATGTTTTTC.

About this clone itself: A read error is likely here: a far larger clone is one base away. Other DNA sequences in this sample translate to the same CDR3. CDR3 bases: TGTGCCTGTGACACCGTACTGGGGGTTAGCTCCTGGGACACCCGACAGATGTTTTTC. It codes for CACDTVLGVSSWDTRQMFF. V and J are TRDV2 and TRDJ3; 8 bases map to TRDD3. V was pared by 0 bases and J by 0 bases, with 6 bases of the junction left unmatched. The CDR3 length is 19 residues. Germline assignment: CDR1 GEAIGNYY and CDR2 EKD.

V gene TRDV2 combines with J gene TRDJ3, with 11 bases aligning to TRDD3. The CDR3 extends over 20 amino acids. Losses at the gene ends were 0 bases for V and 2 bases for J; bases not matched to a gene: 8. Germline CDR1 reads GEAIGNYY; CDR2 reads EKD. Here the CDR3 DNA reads TGTGCCTGTGACACCGGAAACTGGGGGATAGAAGCCTGGGACACCCGACAGATGTTTTTC. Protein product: CACDTGNWGIEAWDTRQMFF.

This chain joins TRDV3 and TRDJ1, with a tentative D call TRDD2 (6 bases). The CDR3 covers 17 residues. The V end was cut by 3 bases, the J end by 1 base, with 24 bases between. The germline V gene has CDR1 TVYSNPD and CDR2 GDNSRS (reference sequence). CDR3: CAFLLPRHPTGTDKLIF. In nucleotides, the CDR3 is TGTGCCTTCCTCCTACCCCGACATCCTACGGGCACCGATAAACTCATCTTT.

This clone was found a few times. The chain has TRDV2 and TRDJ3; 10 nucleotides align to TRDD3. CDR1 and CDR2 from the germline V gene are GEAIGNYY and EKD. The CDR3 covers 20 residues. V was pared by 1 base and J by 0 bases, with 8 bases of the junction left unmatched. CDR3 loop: CACDTLGDIRSSWDTRQMFF. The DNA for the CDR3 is TGTGCCTGTGACACTCTGGGGGATATAAGAAGCTCCTGGGACACCCGACAGATGTTTTTC.

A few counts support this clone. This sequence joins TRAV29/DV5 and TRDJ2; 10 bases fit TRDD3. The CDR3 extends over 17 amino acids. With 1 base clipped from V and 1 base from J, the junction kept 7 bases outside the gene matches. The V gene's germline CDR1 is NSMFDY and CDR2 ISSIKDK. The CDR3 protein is CAASYWGICHLTAQLFF. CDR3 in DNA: TGTGCAGCAAGCTACTGGGGGATCTGTCATTTGACAGCACAACTCTTCTTT.

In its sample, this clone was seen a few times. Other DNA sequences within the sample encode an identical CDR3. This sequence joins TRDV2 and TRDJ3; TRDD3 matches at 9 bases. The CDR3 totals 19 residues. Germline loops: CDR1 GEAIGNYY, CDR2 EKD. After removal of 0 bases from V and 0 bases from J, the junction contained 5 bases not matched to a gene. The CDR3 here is CACDTGGYLSSWDTRQMFF. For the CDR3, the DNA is TGTGCCTGTGACACCGGGGGATACCTGAGCTCCTGGGACACCCGACAGATGTTTTTC.

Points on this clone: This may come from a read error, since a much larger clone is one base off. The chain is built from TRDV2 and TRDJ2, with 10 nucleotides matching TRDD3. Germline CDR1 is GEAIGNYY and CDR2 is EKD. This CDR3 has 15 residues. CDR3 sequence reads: CACDVLGDLTTQLFF. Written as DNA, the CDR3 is TGTGCCTGTGACGTACTGGGGGATTTGACAACACAACTCTTCTTT.

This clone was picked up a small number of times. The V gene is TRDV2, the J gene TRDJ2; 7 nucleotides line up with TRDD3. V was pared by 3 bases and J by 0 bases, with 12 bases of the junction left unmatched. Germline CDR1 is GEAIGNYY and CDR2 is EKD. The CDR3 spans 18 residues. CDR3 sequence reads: CACDPLLRDTALTAQLFF. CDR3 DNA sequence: TGTGCCTGTGACCCTCTACTGAGGGATACAGCTTTGACAGCACAACTCTTCTTT.

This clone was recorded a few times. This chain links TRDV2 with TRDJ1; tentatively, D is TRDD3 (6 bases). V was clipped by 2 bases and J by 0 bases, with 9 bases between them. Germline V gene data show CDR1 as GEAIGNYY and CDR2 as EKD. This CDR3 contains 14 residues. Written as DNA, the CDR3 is TGTGCCTGTGACAAAATGGGGGACACCGATAAACTCATCTTT. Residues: CACDKMGDTDKLIF.

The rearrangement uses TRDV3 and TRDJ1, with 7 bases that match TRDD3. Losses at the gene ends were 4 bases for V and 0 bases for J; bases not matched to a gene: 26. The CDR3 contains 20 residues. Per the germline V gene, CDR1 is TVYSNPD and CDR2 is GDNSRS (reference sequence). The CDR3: CASVGLRDNLGARYTDKLIF. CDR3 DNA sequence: TGTGCCTCCGTAGGACTACGGGACAATCTGGGGGCCCGGTACACCGATAAACTCATCTTT. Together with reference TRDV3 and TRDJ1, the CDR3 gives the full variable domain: CDKVTQSSPDQTVASGSEVVLLCTYDTVYSNPDLFWYRIRPDYSFQFVFYGDNSRSEGADFTQGRFSVKHILTQKAFHLVISPVRTEDSATYYCASVGLRDNLGARYTDKLIFGKGTRVTVEP.

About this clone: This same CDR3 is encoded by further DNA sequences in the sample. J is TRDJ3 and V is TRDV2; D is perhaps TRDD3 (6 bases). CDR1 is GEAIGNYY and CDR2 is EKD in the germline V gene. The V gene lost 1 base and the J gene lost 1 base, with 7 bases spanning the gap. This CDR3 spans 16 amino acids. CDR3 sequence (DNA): TGTGCCTGTGACACTCTGGGGTCCTGGGACACCCGACAGATGTTTTTC. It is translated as CACDTLGSWDTRQMFF.

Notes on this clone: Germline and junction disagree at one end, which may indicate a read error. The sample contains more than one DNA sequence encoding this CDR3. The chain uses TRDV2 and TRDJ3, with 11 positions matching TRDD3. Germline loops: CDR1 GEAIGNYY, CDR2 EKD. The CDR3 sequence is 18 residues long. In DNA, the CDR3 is TGCGCCTGTGACGTACTGGGGGATATTTCCTGGGACACCCGACAGATGTTTTTC. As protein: CACDVLGDISWDTRQMFF.

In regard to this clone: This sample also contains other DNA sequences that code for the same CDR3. The CDR3 region is CALGERAHFLPWPGKLIF. Written as DNA, the CDR3 is TGTGCTCTTGGGGAACGCGCCCACTTCCTACCTTGGCCGGGTAAACTCATCTTT. The chain employs TRDV1 and TRDJ1, with 8 nucleotides matching TRDD2. Germline V gene sequence: CDR1 TSWWSYY, CDR2 QGS. V dropped 1 base and J dropped 7; count of bases not matched to a gene: 17. The CDR3 has 18 amino acids.

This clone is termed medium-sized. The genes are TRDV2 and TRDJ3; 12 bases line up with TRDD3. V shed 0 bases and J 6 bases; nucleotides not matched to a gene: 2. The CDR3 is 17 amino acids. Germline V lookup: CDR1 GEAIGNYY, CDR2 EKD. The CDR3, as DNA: TGTGCCTGTGACACCGTACTGGGGGATACGGACACCCGACAGATGTTTTTC. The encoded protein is CACDTVLGDTDTRQMFF.

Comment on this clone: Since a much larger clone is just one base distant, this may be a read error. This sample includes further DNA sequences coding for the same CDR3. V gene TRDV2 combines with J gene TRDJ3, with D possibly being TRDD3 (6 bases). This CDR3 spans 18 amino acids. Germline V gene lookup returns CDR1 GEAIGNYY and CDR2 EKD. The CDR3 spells CACDTLGISSWDTRQMFF. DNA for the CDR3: TGTGCCTGTGACACCTTGGGGATCAGCTCCTGGGACACCCGTCAGATGTTTTTC.